This T cell receptor beta chain was recorded in a study of molecular identifiers for immune sequencing clone quantification. Naive CD8 T cells were FACS-sorted by CD8+CD4-CCR7+CD45RA+ markers. This clonotype showed up many times. Previously described methods with listed TCR primers produced the bulk TCR libraries. From the PCR reads, TCRdb called clonotypes with MiXCR, one entry per CDR3 protein. The table records over 600,000 distinct CDR3 sequences, about 20% of them present only once. The source material was naive CD8+ T cells from blood, with Jurkat cell RNA spiked in. Documented subset: FACS-sorted CD8+CD4-CCR7+CD45RA+ naive T cells. The receptor's source is a human donor in good health. Some libraries in this study had Jurkat cell RNA spiked in.

The DNA for the CDR3 is TGTGCCAGCAGTTCCCCCGGCCCTACCGGGCAGTACTTC. Its translation is CASSSPGPTGQYF. The V call is TRBV12-3 or TRBV12-4, the J call TRBJ2-7; unclear D gene. The CDR3 is made up of 13 amino acids. Trimming took 4 bases from V and 9 from J, leaving 16 bases between them.